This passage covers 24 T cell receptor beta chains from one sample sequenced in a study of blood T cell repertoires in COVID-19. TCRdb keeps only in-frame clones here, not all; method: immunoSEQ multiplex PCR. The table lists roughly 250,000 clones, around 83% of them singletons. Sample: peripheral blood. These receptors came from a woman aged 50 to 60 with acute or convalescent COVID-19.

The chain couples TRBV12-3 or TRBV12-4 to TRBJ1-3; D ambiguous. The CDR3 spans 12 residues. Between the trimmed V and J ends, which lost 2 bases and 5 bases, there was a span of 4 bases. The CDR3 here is CASSLTRNTIYF. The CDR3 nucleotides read TGTGCCAGCAGTTTAACTCGAAACACCATATATTTT.

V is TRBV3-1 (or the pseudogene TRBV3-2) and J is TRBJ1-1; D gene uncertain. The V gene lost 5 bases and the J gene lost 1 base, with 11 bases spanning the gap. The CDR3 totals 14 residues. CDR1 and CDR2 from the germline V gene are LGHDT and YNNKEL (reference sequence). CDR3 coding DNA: TGTGCCAGCAGCGGCCGGACTGCGAACACTGAAGCTTTCTTT. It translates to CASSGRTANTEAFF.

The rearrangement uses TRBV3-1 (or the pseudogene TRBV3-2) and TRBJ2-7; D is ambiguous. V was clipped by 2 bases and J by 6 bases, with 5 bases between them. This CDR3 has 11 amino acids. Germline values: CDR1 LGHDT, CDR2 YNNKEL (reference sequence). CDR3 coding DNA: TGTGCCAGCAGCCAACACAGCGAGCAGTACTTC. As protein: CASSQHSEQYF.

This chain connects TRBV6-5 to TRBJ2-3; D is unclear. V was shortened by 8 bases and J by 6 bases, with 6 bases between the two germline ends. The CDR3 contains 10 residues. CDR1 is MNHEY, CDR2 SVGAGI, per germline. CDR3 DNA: TGTGCCAGCGGGCAGGATACGCAGTATTTT. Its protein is CASGQDTQYF.

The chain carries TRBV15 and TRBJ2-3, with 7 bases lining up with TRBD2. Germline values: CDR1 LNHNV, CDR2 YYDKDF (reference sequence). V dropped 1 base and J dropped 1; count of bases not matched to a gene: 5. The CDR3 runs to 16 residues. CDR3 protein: CATSRGGSGGTDTQYF. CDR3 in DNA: TGTGCCACCAGCAGAGGAGGCAGCGGGGGCACAGATACGCAGTATTTT.

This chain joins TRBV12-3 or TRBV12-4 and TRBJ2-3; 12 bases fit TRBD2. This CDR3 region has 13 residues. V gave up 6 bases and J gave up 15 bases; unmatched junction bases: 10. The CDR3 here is CASRPGTSGSAYF. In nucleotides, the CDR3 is TGTGCCAGCAGGCCCGGGACTAGCGGGTCCGCATATTTT.

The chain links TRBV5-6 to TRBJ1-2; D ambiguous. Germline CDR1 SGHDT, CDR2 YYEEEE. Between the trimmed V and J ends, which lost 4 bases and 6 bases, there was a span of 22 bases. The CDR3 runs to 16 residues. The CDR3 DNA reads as TGTGCCAGCAGCCAGTACGGACTGCCTAGGGTCCATGGCTACACCTTC. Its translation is CASSQYGLPRVHGYTF.

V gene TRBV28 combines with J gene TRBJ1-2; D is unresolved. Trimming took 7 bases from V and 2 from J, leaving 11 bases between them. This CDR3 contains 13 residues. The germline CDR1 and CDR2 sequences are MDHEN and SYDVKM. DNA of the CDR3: TGTGCCAGCACAGTTTATGTGAACTATGGCTACACCTTC. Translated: CASTVYVNYGYTF.

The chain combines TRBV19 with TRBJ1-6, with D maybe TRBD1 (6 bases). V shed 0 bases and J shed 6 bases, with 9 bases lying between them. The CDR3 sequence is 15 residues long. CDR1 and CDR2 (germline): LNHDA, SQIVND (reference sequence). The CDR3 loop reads CASSIEGQVNSPLHF. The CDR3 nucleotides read TGTGCCAGTAGTATAGAGGGACAAGTTAATTCACCCCTCCACTTT.

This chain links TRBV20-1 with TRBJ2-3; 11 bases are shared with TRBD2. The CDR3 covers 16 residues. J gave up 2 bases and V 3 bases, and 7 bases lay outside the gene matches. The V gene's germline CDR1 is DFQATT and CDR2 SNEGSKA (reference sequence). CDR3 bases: TGCAGTGCTAGTACTAGCGGGGGCCACCTCACAGATACGCAGTATTTT. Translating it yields CSASTSGGHLTDTQYF.

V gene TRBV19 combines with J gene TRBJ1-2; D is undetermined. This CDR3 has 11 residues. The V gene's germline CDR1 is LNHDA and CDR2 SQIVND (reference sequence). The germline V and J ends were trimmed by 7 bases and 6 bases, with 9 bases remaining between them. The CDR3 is CASTQKDGYTF. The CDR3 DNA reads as TGTGCCAGTACCCAGAAAGATGGCTACACCTTC.

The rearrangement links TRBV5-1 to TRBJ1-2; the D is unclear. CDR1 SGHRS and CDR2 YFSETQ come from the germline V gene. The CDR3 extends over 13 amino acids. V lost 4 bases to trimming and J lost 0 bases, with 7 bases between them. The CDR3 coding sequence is TGCGCCAGCAGCCAGACATCTAACTATGGCTACACCTTC. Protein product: CASSQTSNYGYTF.

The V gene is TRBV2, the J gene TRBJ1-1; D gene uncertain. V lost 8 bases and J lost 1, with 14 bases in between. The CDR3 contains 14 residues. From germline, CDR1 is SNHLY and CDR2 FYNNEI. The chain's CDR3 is CASVSVAQNTEAFF. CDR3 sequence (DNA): TGTGCCAGCGTTAGTGTAGCTCAGAACACTGAAGCTTTCTTT.

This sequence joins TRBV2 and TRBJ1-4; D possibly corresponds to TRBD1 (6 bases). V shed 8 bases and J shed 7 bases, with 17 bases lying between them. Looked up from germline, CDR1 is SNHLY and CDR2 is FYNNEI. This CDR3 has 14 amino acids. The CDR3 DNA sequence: TGTGCCAGCTCTCAAGAAGGGGGTCTTGAAAAACTGTTTTTT. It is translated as CASSQEGGLEKLFF.

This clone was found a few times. Here the CDR3 reads CASGQDIYTEAFF. The CDR3 coding sequence is TGTGCCAGCGGACAGGACATCTACACTGAAGCTTTCTTT. This chain connects TRBV6-6 to TRBJ1-1, with TRBD1 identical over 7 bases. Losses at the gene ends were 8 bases for V and 3 bases for J; bases not matched to a gene: 6. Germline CDR1 is MNHNY and CDR2 is SVGAGI (reference sequence). The length of the CDR3 is 13 residues.

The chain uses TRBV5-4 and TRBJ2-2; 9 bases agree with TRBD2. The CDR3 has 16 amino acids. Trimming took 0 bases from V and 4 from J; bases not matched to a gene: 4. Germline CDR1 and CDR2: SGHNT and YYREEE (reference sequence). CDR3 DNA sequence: TGTGCCAGCAGCTTGGGCGGGGGGGCCAGCACCGGGGAGCTGTTTTTT. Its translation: CASSLGGGASTGELFF. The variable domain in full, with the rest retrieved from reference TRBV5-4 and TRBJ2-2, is ETGVTQSPTHLIKTRGQQVTLRCSSQSGHNTVSWYQQALGQGPQFIFQYYREEENGRGNFPPRFSGLQFPNYSSELNVNALELDDSALYLCASSLGGGASTGELFFGEGSRLTVL.

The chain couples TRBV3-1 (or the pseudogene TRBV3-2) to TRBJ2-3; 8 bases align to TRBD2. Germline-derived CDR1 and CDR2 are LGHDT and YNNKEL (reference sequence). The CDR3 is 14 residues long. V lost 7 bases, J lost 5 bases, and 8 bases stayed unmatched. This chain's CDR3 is CASTVGGALDTQYF. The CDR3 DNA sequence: TGTGCCAGCACCGTCGGGGGGGCCTTAGATACGCAGTATTTT.

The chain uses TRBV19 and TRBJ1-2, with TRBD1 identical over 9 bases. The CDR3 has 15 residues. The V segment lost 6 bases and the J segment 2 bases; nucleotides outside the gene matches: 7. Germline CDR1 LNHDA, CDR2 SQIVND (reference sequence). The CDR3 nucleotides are TGTGCCAGTAGCACTACAGGGGGCCGGAACTATGGCTACACCTTC. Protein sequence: CASSTTGGRNYGYTF. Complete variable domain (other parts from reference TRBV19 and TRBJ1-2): DGGITQSPKYLFRKEGQNVTLSCEQNLNHDAMYWYRQDPGQGLRLIYYSQIVNDFQKGDIAEGYSVSREKKESFPLTVTSAQKNPTAFYLCASSTTGGRNYGYTFGSGTRLTVV.

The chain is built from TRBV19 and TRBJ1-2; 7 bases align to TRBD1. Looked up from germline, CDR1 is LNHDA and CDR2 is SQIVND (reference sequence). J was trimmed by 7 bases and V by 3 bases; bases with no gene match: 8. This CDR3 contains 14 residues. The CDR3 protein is CASSIGQEIAGYTF. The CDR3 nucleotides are TGTGCCAGTAGTATCGGACAGGAGATAGCTGGCTACACCTTC. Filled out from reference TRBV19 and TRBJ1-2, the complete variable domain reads DGGITQSPKYLFRKEGQNVTLSCEQNLNHDAMYWYRQDPGQGLRLIYYSQIVNDFQKGDIAEGYSVSREKKESFPLTVTSAQKNPTAFYLCASSIGQEIAGYTFGSGTRLTVV.

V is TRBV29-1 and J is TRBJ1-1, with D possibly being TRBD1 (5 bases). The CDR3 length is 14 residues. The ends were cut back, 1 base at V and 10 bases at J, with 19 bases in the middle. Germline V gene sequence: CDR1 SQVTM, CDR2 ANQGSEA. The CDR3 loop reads CSVEVGRATGAAFF. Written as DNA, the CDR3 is TGCAGCGTTGAAGTTGGCCGTGCCACAGGAGCAGCTTTCTTT.

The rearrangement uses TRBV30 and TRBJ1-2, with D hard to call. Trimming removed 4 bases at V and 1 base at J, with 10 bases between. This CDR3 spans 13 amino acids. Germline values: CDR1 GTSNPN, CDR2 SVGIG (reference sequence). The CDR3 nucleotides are TGTGCCTGGATGGCAGGACTTAACTATGGCTACACCTTC. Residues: CAWMAGLNYGYTF. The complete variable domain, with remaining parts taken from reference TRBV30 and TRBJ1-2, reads SQTIHQWPATLVQPVGSPLSLECTVEGTSNPNLYWYRQAAGRGLQLLFYSVGIGQISSEVPQNLSASRPQDRQFILSSKKLLLSDSGFYLCAWMAGLNYGYTFGSGTRLTVV.

In nucleotides, the CDR3 is TGTGCCAGTAGTATGACAGTCGGCCCCTATGAGCAGTTCTTC. Its translation is CASSMTVGPYEQFF. The rearrangement links TRBV19 to TRBJ2-1; tentatively, D is TRBD1 (5 bases). Germline assignment: CDR1 LNHDA and CDR2 SQIVND (reference sequence). This CDR3 contains 14 residues. V was cut by 3 bases and J by 8 bases, with 14 bases left in between. Filled out from reference TRBV19 and TRBJ2-1, the complete variable domain reads DGGITQSPKYLFRKEGQNVTLSCEQNLNHDAMYWYRQDPGQGLRLIYYSQIVNDFQKGDIAEGYSVSREKKESFPLTVTSAQKNPTAFYLCASSMTVGPYEQFFGPGTRLTVL.

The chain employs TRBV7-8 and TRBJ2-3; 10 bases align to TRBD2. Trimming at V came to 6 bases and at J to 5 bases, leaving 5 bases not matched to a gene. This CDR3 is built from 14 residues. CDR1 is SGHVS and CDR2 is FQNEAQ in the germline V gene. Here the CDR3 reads CASRSGRVVDTQYF. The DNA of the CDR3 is TGTGCCAGCAGAAGCGGGAGGGTGGTAGATACGCAGTATTTT. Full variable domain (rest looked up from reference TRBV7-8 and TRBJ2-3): GAGVSQSPRYKVAKRGQDVALRCDPISGHVSLFWYQQALGQGPEFLTYFQNEAQLDKSGLPSDRFFAERPEGSVSTLKIQRTQQEDSAVYLCASRSGRVVDTQYFGPGTRLTVL.

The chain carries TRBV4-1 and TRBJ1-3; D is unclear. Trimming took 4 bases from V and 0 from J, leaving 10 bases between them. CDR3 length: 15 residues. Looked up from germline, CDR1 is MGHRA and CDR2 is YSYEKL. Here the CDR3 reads CASSPQSASGNTIYF. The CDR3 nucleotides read TGCGCCAGCAGCCCGCAGTCCGCCTCTGGAAACACCATATATTTT.